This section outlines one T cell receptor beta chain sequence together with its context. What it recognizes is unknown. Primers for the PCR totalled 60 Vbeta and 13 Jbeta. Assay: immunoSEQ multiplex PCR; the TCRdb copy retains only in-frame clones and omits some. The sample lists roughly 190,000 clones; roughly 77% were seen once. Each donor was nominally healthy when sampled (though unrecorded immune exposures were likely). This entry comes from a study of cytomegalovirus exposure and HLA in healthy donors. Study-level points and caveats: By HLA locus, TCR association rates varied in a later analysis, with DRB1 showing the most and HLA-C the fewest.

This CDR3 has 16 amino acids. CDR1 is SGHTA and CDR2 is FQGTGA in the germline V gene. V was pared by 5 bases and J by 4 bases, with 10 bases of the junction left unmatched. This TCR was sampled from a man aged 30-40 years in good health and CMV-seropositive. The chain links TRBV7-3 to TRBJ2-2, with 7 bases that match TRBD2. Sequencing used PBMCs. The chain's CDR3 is CASSRLGTGGTGELFF. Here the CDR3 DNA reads TGTGCCAGCAGCCGACTTGGAACGGGGGGCACCGGGGAGCTGTTTTTT.